This T cell receptor beta chain appears in the sequencing data of a study of OX40 agonist ivuxolimab in advanced cancers. About the research overall: Ivuxolimab doses were 0.01, 0.1, 0.3, 1.5, 3 or 10 mg/kg every 2 weeks. Hepatocellular carcinoma, melanoma, renal cell or head and neck cancer was diagnosed in the dose-escalation patients.

Collection of blood occurred at baseline, at cycle 4 day 1, and at cycle 7 day 1. This CDR3 contains 16 residues. With V trimmed by 2 bases and J by 5 bases, 9 bases remained unmatched. Germline CDR1 GTSNPN, CDR2 SVGIG (reference sequence). Here immunoSEQ multiplex PCR was the method, and the copy in TCRdb shows in-frame clones only, minus some. The sample holds 95,000 to 100,000 clones; about 90% are singletons and the top ten take around 1.5%. The TCR was taken from an adult with an advanced solid tumor such as melanoma, head and neck, liver or kidney cancer. This specimen was CD4+ or CD8+ T cells sorted from blood, taken in a trial of the OX40 agonist ivuxolimab. The chain uses TRBV30 and TRBJ2-3; TRBD2 aligns across 11 bases. CDR3 amino acids: CAWSPKLAGAGDTQYF. Written as DNA, the CDR3 is TGTGCCTGGAGTCCGAAACTAGCGGGGGCGGGAGATACGCAGTATTTT. The full variable domain, completed using reference TRBV30 and TRBJ2-3, is SQTIHQWPATLVQPVGSPLSLECTVEGTSNPNLYWYRQAAGRGLQLLFYSVGIGQISSEVPQNLSASRPQDRQFILSSKKLLLSDSGFYLCAWSPKLAGAGDTQYFGPGTRLTVL.